This is a list of T cell receptor beta chains from one sample in a study of cytomegalovirus exposure and HLA in healthy donors. Measured with immunoSEQ multiplex PCR; TCRdb has only the in-frame clones, and not every one. The sample shows about 120,000 clones, 60% to 80% of them seen only once. The sample taken for sequencing was PBMCs. These receptors were obtained from a man in his thirties or forties in good health and CMV-seronegative. The CDR3 runs from the conserved cysteine through the conserved F or W. A D gene is named only where the DNA matches it firmly. Size is omitted from some rows. Given values are once, few, many or a class for expanded clones.

j_gene: TRBJ1-3; d_gene: -; abundance: -; v_gene: TRBV4-1; CDR3aa: CASSQGPQTGLSGNTIYF; CDR3nt: TGCGCCAGCAGCCAAGGCCCCCAGACAGGCCTCTCTGGAAACACCATATATTTT
j_gene: TRBJ1-5; d_gene: TRBD1; abundance: -; v_gene: TRBV19; CDR3aa: CASSTIQGTQPQHF; CDR3nt: TGTGCCAGTAGTACGATACAGGGGACTCAGCCCCAGCATTTT
j_gene: TRBJ2-1; d_gene: TRBD1; abundance: -; v_gene: TRBV6-5; CDR3aa: CASSYNRGYNEQFF; CDR3nt: TGTGCCAGCAGTTATAACAGGGGTTACAATGAGCAGTTCTTC
j_gene: TRBJ1-4; d_gene: TRBD1; abundance: -; v_gene: TRBV5-6; CDR3aa: CARPGQGFFGEKLFF; CDR3nt: TGTGCCAGACCGGGACAGGGGTTTTTCGGTGAAAAACTGTTTTTT
j_gene: TRBJ2-5; d_gene: TRBD2; abundance: -; v_gene: TRBV14; CDR3aa: CASSPTGLAGNQETQYF; CDR3nt: TGTGCCAGCAGCCCTACGGGACTAGCGGGGAACCAAGAGACCCAGTACTTC
j_gene: TRBJ1-1; d_gene: -; abundance: -; v_gene: TRBV10-3; CDR3aa: CASSYTNTEAFF; CDR3nt: TGTGCCAGCAGTTACACGAACACTGAAGCTTTCTTT
j_gene: TRBJ1-4; d_gene: -; abundance: few; v_gene: TRBV6-1; CDR3aa: CASSENPGEKLFF; CDR3nt: TGTGCCAGCAGTGAAAACCCCGGGGAAAAACTGTTTTTT
j_gene: TRBJ1-1; d_gene: -; abundance: -; v_gene: TRBV4-2; CDR3aa: CASSQEISGAFF; CDR3nt: TGTGCCAGCAGCCAAGAGATTAGCGGAGCTTTCTTT
j_gene: TRBJ1-2; d_gene: -; abundance: -; v_gene: TRBV10-3; CDR3aa: CAIRGGWGANYGYTF; CDR3nt: TGTGCCATCAGGGGGGGTTGGGGAGCTAACTATGGCTACACCTTC
j_gene: TRBJ1-5; d_gene: TRBD1; abundance: -; v_gene: TRBV19; CDR3aa: CASSTTGGGQPQHF; CDR3nt: TGTGCCAGTAGTACAACAGGGGGGGGTCAGCCCCAGCATTTT
j_gene: TRBJ2-7; d_gene: -; abundance: -; v_gene: TRBV7-9; CDR3aa: CASSLERASSYEQYF; CDR3nt: TGTGCCAGCAGCTTAGAGAGGGCTAGCTCCTACGAGCAGTACTTC
j_gene: TRBJ2-7; d_gene: -; abundance: -; v_gene: TRBV15; CDR3aa: CATSRDSNEQYF; CDR3nt: TGTGCCACCAGCAGGGACAGTAATGAGCAGTACTTC
j_gene: TRBJ1-2; d_gene: TRBD1; abundance: few; v_gene: TRBV27; CDR3aa: CASSLGTGAGSGYTF; CDR3nt: TGTGCCAGCAGTTTAGGGACAGGGGCTGGAAGCGGCTACACCTTC
j_gene: TRBJ2-3; d_gene: TRBD2; abundance: -; v_gene: TRBV2; CDR3aa: CASSEAGPSGVHSTDTQYF; CDR3nt: TGTGCCAGCAGTGAAGCTGGGCCTAGCGGGGTCCATAGCACAGATACGCAGTATTTT
j_gene: TRBJ1-6; d_gene: TRBD1; abundance: -; v_gene: TRBV6-5; CDR3aa: CASSYSGTGGSPLHF; CDR3nt: TGTGCCAGCAGTTACTCCGGGACAGGGGGATCACCCCTCCACTTT
j_gene: TRBJ2-7; d_gene: TRBD1; abundance: -; v_gene: TRBV27; CDR3aa: CASRGTGQGAWEQYF; CDR3nt: TGTGCCAGCCGGGGGACGGGACAGGGGGCGTGGGAGCAGTACTTC
j_gene: TRBJ1-3; d_gene: TRBD1; abundance: -; v_gene: TRBV19; CDR3aa: CATQGGRSSGNTIYF; CDR3nt: TGTGCCACCCAAGGGGGCCGGAGCTCTGGAAACACCATATATTTT
j_gene: TRBJ2-2; d_gene: -; abundance: once; v_gene: TRBV9; CDR3aa: CASSVASGAGELFF; CDR3nt: TGTGCCAGCAGCGTAGCGTCGGGTGCCGGGGAGCTGTTTTTT
j_gene: TRBJ1-6; d_gene: -; abundance: few; v_gene: TRBV6-5; CDR3aa: CASSYGRGGENSPLHF; CDR3nt: TGTGCCAGCAGTTACGGCCGGGGCGGGGAGAATTCACCCCTCCACTTT
j_gene: TRBJ2-3; d_gene: TRBD2; abundance: -; v_gene: TRBV7-3; CDR3aa: CASSLFSGGSTDTQYF; CDR3nt: TGTGCCAGCAGCCTCTTTAGCGGGGGTAGCACAGATACGCAGTATTTT
j_gene: TRBJ1-2; d_gene: -; abundance: -; v_gene: TRBV2; CDR3aa: CASLDRIYGYTF; CDR3nt: TGTGCCAGCCTGGACAGAATCTATGGCTACACCTTC
j_gene: TRBJ1-6; d_gene: TRBD1; abundance: -; v_gene: TRBV5-4; CDR3aa: CASSSRQGWSYNSPLHF; CDR3nt: TGTGCCAGCAGCTCCAGACAGGGATGGTCCTATAATTCACCCCTCCACTTT
j_gene: TRBJ2-7; d_gene: -; abundance: few; v_gene: TRBV7-2; CDR3aa: CASSPSYEQYF; CDR3nt: TGTGCCAGCAGCCCGAGCTACGAGCAGTACTTC
j_gene: TRBJ1-1; d_gene: -; abundance: few; v_gene: TRBV9; CDR3aa: CASSPAVTEAFF; CDR3nt: TGTGCCAGCAGCCCGGCGGTCACTGAAGCTTTCTTT
j_gene: TRBJ2-1; d_gene: TRBD2; abundance: -; v_gene: TRBV5-4; CDR3aa: CASSLGGTSGVNEQFF; CDR3nt: TGTGCCAGCAGCTTGGGTGGGACTAGCGGGGTGAATGAGCAGTTCTTC
j_gene: TRBJ2-7; d_gene: TRBD1; abundance: -; v_gene: TRBV7-2; CDR3aa: CASSRDTGGSYEQYF; CDR3nt: TGTGCCAGCAGCCGTGATACAGGGGGCTCCTACGAGCAGTACTTC
j_gene: TRBJ2-1; d_gene: -; abundance: -; v_gene: TRBV27; CDR3aa: CASSLNRVEVGEQFF; CDR3nt: TGTGCCAGCAGTTTGAACAGGGTTGAAGTAGGAGAGCAGTTCTTC
j_gene: TRBJ2-5; d_gene: -; abundance: -; v_gene: TRBV5-1; CDR3aa: CASSLDQPGETQYF; CDR3nt: TGCGCCAGCAGCTTGGATCAGCCCGGGGAGACCCAGTACTTC
j_gene: TRBJ2-1; d_gene: TRBD2; abundance: -; v_gene: TRBV18; CDR3aa: CASSVAGTGNEQFF; CDR3nt: TGTGCCAGCTCCGTAGCGGGCACGGGAAATGAGCAGTTCTTC
j_gene: TRBJ2-7; d_gene: -; abundance: -; v_gene: TRBV4-1; CDR3aa: CASSQDWASATYEQYF; CDR3nt: TGCGCCAGCAGCCAAGATTGGGCTAGCGCTACTTACGAGCAGTACTTC
j_gene: TRBJ2-7; d_gene: TRBD1; abundance: once; v_gene: TRBV5-1; CDR3aa: CASSLPGQGTYEQYF; CDR3nt: TGCGCCAGCAGCTTACCGGGACAGGGGACCTACGAGCAGTACTTC
j_gene: TRBJ2-1; d_gene: TRBD2; abundance: -; v_gene: TRBV10-3; CDR3aa: CATQRGGSNNEQFF; CDR3nt: TGTGCCACCCAGCGGGGGGGCTCTAACAATGAGCAGTTCTTC
j_gene: TRBJ2-5; d_gene: -; abundance: -; v_gene: TRBV5-1; CDR3aa: CASSLESGTEETQYF; CDR3nt: TGCGCCAGCAGCTTAGAATCCGGGACTGAAGAGACCCAGTACTTC
j_gene: TRBJ2-5; d_gene: -; abundance: -; v_gene: TRBV30; CDR3aa: CAWSVGGNQETQYF; CDR3nt: TGTGCCTGGAGTGTGGGCGGGAATCAAGAGACCCAGTACTTC
j_gene: TRBJ1-5; d_gene: -; abundance: -; v_gene: TRBV5-6; CDR3aa: CASSSGGNQPQHF; CDR3nt: TGTGCCAGCAGCAGTGGAGGCAATCAGCCCCAGCATTTT
j_gene: TRBJ2-5; d_gene: TRBD2; abundance: -; v_gene: TRBV7-9; CDR3aa: CASSLTSGGASVETQYF; CDR3nt: TGTGCCAGCAGCTTAACTAGCGGGGGGGCGTCAGTTGAGACCCAGTACTTC
j_gene: TRBJ2-3; d_gene: TRBD2; abundance: few; v_gene: TRBV5-4; CDR3aa: CASSKGLAGVTDTQYF; CDR3nt: TGTGCCAGCAGCAAAGGACTAGCGGGGGTCACAGATACGCAGTATTTT
j_gene: TRBJ2-7; d_gene: -; abundance: -; v_gene: TRBV28; CDR3aa: CASSLWQGLYEQYF; CDR3nt: TGTGCCAGCAGTTTGTGGCAGGGCCTCTACGAGCAGTACTTC
j_gene: TRBJ1-2; d_gene: TRBD1; abundance: -; v_gene: TRBV4-3; CDR3aa: CASSQDSLGTGDLGYTF; CDR3nt: TGCGCCAGCAGCCAAGATTCCTTAGGGACAGGGGATCTTGGGTACACCTTC
j_gene: TRBJ2-7; d_gene: -; abundance: -; v_gene: TRBV7-9; CDR3aa: CASSSLDEQYF; CDR3nt: TGTGCCAGCAGCTCACTAGACGAGCAGTACTTC
j_gene: TRBJ2-2; d_gene: -; abundance: once; v_gene: TRBV18; CDR3aa: CASSPLDIGNTGELFF; CDR3nt: TGTGCCAGCTCACCACTTGACATAGGGAACACCGGGGAGCTGTTTTTT
j_gene: TRBJ2-7; d_gene: TRBD1; abundance: -; v_gene: TRBV10-3; CDR3aa: CAISGAGTGAYEQYF; CDR3nt: TGTGCCATCAGTGGGGCCGGGACAGGGGCCTACGAACAGTACTTC
j_gene: TRBJ1-2; d_gene: -; abundance: few; v_gene: TRBV6-5; CDR3aa: CASSNIYGYTF; CDR3nt: TGTGCCAGCAGCAACATCTATGGCTACACCTTC
j_gene: TRBJ1-5; d_gene: -; abundance: -; v_gene: TRBV7-9; CDR3aa: CASSPSTSGDQPQHF; CDR3nt: TGTGCCAGCAGCCCCTCAACGTCGGGGGATCAGCCCCAGCATTTT
j_gene: TRBJ2-6; d_gene: -; abundance: -; v_gene: TRBV30; CDR3aa: CASRLLSGANVLTF; CDR3nt: TGTGCCTCGCGACTTCTCTCTGGGGCCAACGTCCTGACTTTC